This T cell receptor beta chain came from a study of T-cell reconstitution after alpha-beta-depleted transplantation in children. The library targeted TCRbeta and was prepared with unique molecular identifiers. Each CDR3 protein gets one entry after TCRdb re-called the PCR reads with MiXCR. The sample carries about 300,000 distinct CDR3 sequences, 9.5% to 13% recorded once. The sample holds many counts of this clonotype. V shed 6 bases and J 5 bases; nucleotides not matched to a gene: 2. CDR3 size: 13 residues. The source material was PBMCs, sampled before TCRalphabeta/CD19-depleted stem cell transplant. The rearrangement joins TRBV12-3 or TRBV12-4 to TRBJ1-1; TRBD1 matches at 11 bases. The receptor was isolated from a boy in the first two years of life with acute myeloid leukemia, due to receive a stem cell transplant. CDR3 amino acids: CASRGTGGTEAFF. DNA of the CDR3: TGTGCCAGCAGGGGGACAGGGGGAACTGAAGCTTTCTTT.